This is a list of T cell receptor beta chains from one sample in a study of T cell responses to AZD1222 COVID-19 vaccine. TCRdb's copy holds only in-frame clones and misses some; the assay was immunoSEQ multiplex PCR. The profile covers about 120,000 clones, with 85% to 90% appearing a single time and around 8.7% taken by the ten largest. The sample consisted of peripheral blood, taken on day 0 of AZD1222 vaccination. The receptor set was obtained from an adult in good health. Both conserved end residues are part of each CDR3. The D gene is left open where the match is weak.

cdr3_nt	cdr3_aa	d_call	j_call	v_call
TGTGCCAGCAGCTTAAGCGGGGATAATTCACCCCTCCACTTT	CASSLSGDNSPLHF	.	TRBJ1-6	TRBV7-2
TGTGCCAGCAGCTCTCAGCGGAGTGTCTATGGCTACACCTTC	CASSSQRSVYGYTF	.	TRBJ1-2	TRBV7-8
TGCGCCAGCAGCCGTTCCCCCGGGACAGGGGGGATCGAGCAGTACTTC	CASSRSPGTGGIEQYF	TRBD1	TRBJ2-7	TRBV5-1
TGTGCCAGCAGCCTGCAGAGGGACACTGAAGCTTTCTTT	CASSLQRDTEAFF	.	TRBJ1-1	TRBV28
TGTGCCAGCAGTGAATTCGTCGCGGGTTACTATGGCTACACCTTC	CASSEFVAGYYGYTF	.	TRBJ1-2	TRBV6-1
TGTGCCAGCAGCTTTTCAGTGGGGAGGGAGCAGTACTTC	CASSFSVGREQYF	.	TRBJ2-7	TRBV5-5
TGTGCCAGTAGTACAGACATTTGGAACACTGAAGCTTTCTTT	CASSTDIWNTEAFF	.	TRBJ1-1	TRBV19
TGTGCCAGCAGCCAGAGGATACGGCGGATGGGCACTGAAGCTTTCTTT	CASSQRIRRMGTEAFF	.	TRBJ1-1	TRBV6-6
TGTGCCAGCAGCTTAGGGTTCCGATTGGGACCTCTCTACGAGCAGTACTTC	CASSLGFRLGPLYEQYF	.	TRBJ2-7	TRBV7-2
TGTGCCAGTAGTCCAGGGACTAGCGGGAATACGGGCGATGAGCAGTTCTTC	CASSPGTSGNTGDEQFF	TRBD2	TRBJ2-1	TRBV19
TGTGCCAGCAGTTACGGGACTCGGGGTCAGCCCCAGCATTTT	CASSYGTRGQPQHF	.	TRBJ1-5	TRBV6-2/TRBV6-3
TGTGCCAGCAGCCTCCGGGACAGGGAAAATTCACCCCTCCACTTT	CASSLRDRENSPLHF	TRBD1	TRBJ1-6	TRBV7-2
TGCGCCAGCAGCTTTAGGGGTTCAGGAGAAAAACTGTTTTTT	CASSFRGSGEKLFF	.	TRBJ1-4	TRBV5-1
TGTGCCAGCAGTTACTCGTGGAGTACAGGGACTACCACAGCCTACGAGCAGTACTTC	CASSYSWSTGTTTAYEQYF	.	TRBJ2-7	TRBV6-2/TRBV6-3
TGTGCCAGCAGCTCCGAATGGGAGAACACTGAAGCTTTCTTT	CASSSEWENTEAFF	.	TRBJ1-1	TRBV5-4
TGTGCCACCAGCCGCCAGCGGGACGGGAACACCGGGGAGCTGTTTTTT	CATSRQRDGNTGELFF	TRBD2	TRBJ2-2	TRBV15
TGTGCCAGCAGTAGCAGACGAAACACCATATATTTT	CASSSRRNTIYF	.	TRBJ1-3	TRBV6-5